This T cell receptor (beta chain) was found in a study of neurological immune-mediated disorders. TCRdb called the 5' RACE reads again in MiXCR, with one record for every CDR3 protein. The data hold roughly 70,000 distinct CDR3 sequences, with around 4.2% observed a single time. The unsorted libraries had their origin in 2 million PBMCs stored at -80 C. The CDR3 totals 16 residues. With V trimmed by 4 bases and J by 0 bases, 5 bases remained unmatched. CDR1 and CDR2 (germline): SGHRS, YFSETQ. Sequencing was done on a sample of PBMCs. This TCR came from a man aged 30 to 45 with multiple sclerosis. The chain combines TRBV5-1 with TRBJ2-3, with 10 bases aligning to TRBD2. CDR3 residues: CASSLGLAASTDTQYF. CDR3 DNA sequence: TGCGCCAGCAGCCTCGGACTAGCGGCTAGCACAGATACGCAGTATTTT.